This is a list of T cell receptor beta chains from one sample in a study of T cells in localized non-small cell lung cancer. Repertoires were generated with immunoSEQ multiplex PCR, while TCRdb's copy carries only in-frame clones and drops some. The data hold about 31,000 clones, with 80% to 90% observed a single time. The sequencing here drew on peripheral blood, taken before any cancer treatment. Receptors originate from a woman aged 40-75 years with stage I lung adenocarcinoma. Each CDR3 is given with its conserved first and last residue. D genes are given only for firm matches. For some rows the clone size is stated as once, few or many, or as a class when expanded; others skip it.

.	TRBJ2-1	.	TRBV29-1	CSVRISGGEYNEQFF	TGCAGCGTCCGCATCTCGGGGGGCGAATACAATGAGCAGTTCTTC
.	TRBJ2-3	.	TRBV28	CASSGQNTDTQYF	TGTGCCAGCTCCGGACAGAACACAGATACGCAGTATTTT
TRBD1	TRBJ1-2	.	TRBV4-3	CASSQGRDRATYGYTF	TGCGCCAGCAGCCAAGGCCGGGACAGGGCCACCTATGGCTACACCTTC
TRBD1	TRBJ1-2	.	TRBV5-4	CASSLGDRAPNYGYTF	TGTGCCAGCAGCTTGGGGGACAGGGCCCCTAACTATGGCTACACCTTC
.	TRBJ2-3	.	TRBV10-1	CASSAGRADVSDTQYF	TGCGCCAGCAGTGCTGGCAGGGCGGATGTTTCAGATACGCAGTATTTT
.	TRBJ2-1	.	TRBV7-9	CASSSRGPGYNEQFF	TGTGCCAGCAGCTCCCGAGGTCCCGGCTACAATGAGCAGTTCTTC
.	TRBJ2-5	once	TRBV2	CASRDDLERETQYF	TGTGCCAGCAGGGACGACTTGGAGAGGGAGACCCAGTACTTC
TRBD1	TRBJ2-4	.	TRBV5-6	CASSLRDRENIQYF	TGTGCCAGCAGCCTCCGGGACAGGGAAAACATTCAGTACTTC
.	TRBJ2-1	.	TRBV6-5	CASSARHREGGQFF	TGTGCCAGCAGTGCACGGCACAGGGAAGGGGGGCAGTTCTTC
.	TRBJ2-1	.	TRBV13	CASSLRTSSYNEQFF	TGTGCCAGCAGCCTAAGAACTAGCTCCTACAATGAGCAGTTCTTC
.	TRBJ2-1	.	TRBV6-1	CASSDPGRRYNEQFF	TGTGCCAGCAGTGATCCGGGCAGGAGGTACAATGAGCAGTTCTTC
TRBD1	TRBJ2-7	.	TRBV19	CASSIGTGSYEQYF	TGTGCCAGTAGTATCGGGACAGGCTCGTACGAGCAGTACTTC
.	TRBJ2-2	.	TRBV30	CAQAGVDTGELFF	TGTGCCCAGGCCGGGGTGGACACCGGGGAGCTGTTTTTT
TRBD1	TRBJ2-3	few	TRBV6-5	CASRLTGASDTQYF	TGTGCCAGCAGACTGACAGGGGCCTCAGATACGCAGTATTTT
.	TRBJ1-1	.	TRBV5-5	CASSRATQNTEAFF	TGTGCCAGCAGCCGTGCTACGCAGAACACTGAAGCTTTCTTT
TRBD2	TRBJ2-3	.	TRBV10-2	CASSDPGGPAEDTQYF	TGCGCCAGCAGTGACCCGGGAGGACCTGCGGAAGATACGCAGTATTTT
.	TRBJ2-2	.	TRBV11-2	CASSPTIGELFF	TGTGCCAGCAGCCCGACGATCGGGGAGCTGTTTTTT
.	TRBJ2-7	.	TRBV6-5	CASSMTGSSYEQYF	TGTGCCAGCAGCATGACAGGCAGTTCCTACGAGCAGTACTTC
.	TRBJ2-3	.	TRBV7-9	CASTPGPDTQYF	TGTGCCAGCACCCCCGGCCCAGATACGCAGTATTTT
.	TRBJ1-1	medium-sized	TRBV4-1	CASSQEARGADTEAFF	TGCGCCAGCAGCCAAGAGGCCAGAGGTGCCGACACTGAAGCTTTCTTT
.	TRBJ2-2	.	TRBV27	CASSLSARSNTGELFF	TGTGCCAGCAGTTTATCGGCTCGATCGAACACCGGGGAGCTGTTTTTT
.	TRBJ1-2	.	TRBV21-1	CASRLTGPYGYTF	TGTGCCAGCAGGTTAACAGGGCCCTATGGCTACACCTTC
TRBD1	TRBJ1-1	.	TRBV4-3	CASSQDIGGFNTEAFF	TGCGCCAGCAGCCAAGATATAGGGGGCTTTAACACTGAAGCTTTCTTT
.	TRBJ1-1	.	TRBV15	CATSRDSNTEAFF	TGTGCCACCAGCAGAGATAGTAACACTGAAGCTTTCTTT
.	TRBJ2-7	few	TRBV27	CASSLYEGKGEQYF	TGTGCCAGCAGTTTATATGAAGGGAAGGGCGAGCAGTACTTC
.	TRBJ2-2	.	TRBV19	CASDRVPGELFF	TGTGCCAGCGATCGGGTCCCCGGGGAGCTGTTTTTT
.	TRBJ1-2	.	TRBV2	CASSEVGRGRSYTF	TGTGCCAGCAGTGAAGTAGGCAGGGGCCGGAGCTACACCTTC
TRBD2	TRBJ2-7	.	TRBV9	CASSVGVVAGDYEQYF	TGTGCCAGCAGCGTAGGGGTGGTAGCGGGAGATTACGAGCAGTACTTC
.	TRBJ2-1	.	TRBV19	CASSKGGTSSYNEQFF	TGTGCCAGTAGTAAGGGCGGGACTTCCTCCTACAATGAGCAGTTCTTC
.	TRBJ1-2	few	TRBV28	CASRRTPNYGYTF	TGTGCCAGCAGAAGGACACCTAACTATGGCTACACCTTC
.	TRBJ1-6	.	TRBV6-5	CASSYSTGVSPLHF	TGTGCCAGCAGTTACTCGACGGGGGTTTCACCCCTCCACTTT
.	TRBJ1-2	.	TRBV10-3	CAISEPWGTNYGYTF	TGTGCCATCAGTGAGCCCTGGGGGACCAACTATGGCTACACCTTC
TRBD1	TRBJ2-7	.	TRBV19	CASKPGQGLYEQYF	TGTGCCAGTAAACCGGGACAGGGGCTCTACGAGCAGTACTTC
.	TRBJ1-6	.	TRBV5-8	CASIFSLSNSPLHF	TGTGCCAGCATTTTCTCACTCTCTAATTCACCCCTCCACTTT
TRBD1	TRBJ2-7	.	TRBV27	CASSLSRGGGYEQYF	TGTGCCAGCAGTTTAAGCAGAGGGGGCGGCTACGAGCAGTACTTC
.	TRBJ1-1	.	TRBV28	CASSLRTLRNTEAFF	TGTGCCAGCAGTTTGAGGACACTAAGGAACACTGAAGCTTTCTTT
.	TRBJ1-1	.	TRBV5-4	CASSLGRGVRTEAFF	TGTGCCAGCAGCTTGGGAAGGGGGGTGAGAACTGAAGCTTTCTTT
TRBD1	TRBJ1-2	.	TRBV28	CASSFQGAHSGYTF	TGTGCCAGCAGTTTTCAGGGGGCGCATAGTGGCTACACCTTC
.	TRBJ1-2	once	TRBV28	CASSNPRIF	TGTGCCAGCAGTAACCCACGGATATTC
.	TRBJ1-1	.	TRBV11-2	CASSLVAGLVLNTEAFF	TGTGCCAGCAGCTTAGTAGCAGGTTTGGTCCTGAACACTGAAGCTTTCTTT
.	TRBJ2-1	once	TRBV18	CASSPQSGLDYYNEQFF	TGTGCCAGCTCACCACAGTCAGGCTTAGACTATTACAATGAGCAGTTCTTC
TRBD1	TRBJ2-7	.	TRBV7-6	CASSLDETGVYEQYF	TGTGCCAGCAGCTTAGACGAGACAGGGGTCTACGAGCAGTACTTC
.	TRBJ1-3	.	TRBV6-1	CASSAFSGGRNTIYF	TGTGCCAGCAGTGCCTTTTCCGGAGGACGGAACACCATATATTTT
.	TRBJ2-5	.	TRBV4-1	CASSSQLTETQYF	TGCGCCAGCAGCTCCCAGTTGACAGAGACCCAGTACTTC
TRBD1	TRBJ1-4	.	TRBV13	CASSFGRGGRVKEKLFF	TGTGCCAGCAGCTTTGGCCGAGGGGGCAGAGTTAAGGAAAAACTGTTTTTT
TRBD2	TRBJ2-2	.	TRBV7-6	CASSKAGAGAGELFF	TGTGCCAGCAGCAAAGCGGGAGCGGGAGCCGGGGAGCTGTTTTTT
TRBD1	TRBJ1-2	.	TRBV14	CASRRQGAHYGYTF	TGTGCCAGCAGACGACAGGGGGCTCACTATGGCTACACCTTC
.	TRBJ2-5	once	TRBV7-3	CASSLRGRQETQYF	TGTGCCAGCAGCTTAAGAGGGCGCCAAGAGACCCAGTACTTC
.	TRBJ1-5	.	TRBV19	CASSGTVGNQPQHF	TGTGCCAGTAGCGGGACGGTGGGGAATCAGCCCCAGCATTTT
TRBD1	TRBJ1-4	.	TRBV19	CASSTGVKLFF	TGTGCCAGCTCGACAGGGGTAAAACTGTTTTTT
TRBD1	TRBJ1-1	once	TRBV28	CASRRQGDGTEAFF	TGTGCCAGCAGAAGACAGGGTGACGGCACTGAAGCTTTCTTT
.	TRBJ1-1	.	TRBV6-6	CASSPGWGEMNTEAFF	TGTGCCAGCAGCCCAGGATGGGGGGAGATGAACACTGAAGCTTTCTTT
.	TRBJ2-2	.	TRBV7-9	CASSPIGVEELFF	TGTGCCAGCAGCCCAATCGGGGTGGAGGAGCTGTTTTTT
.	TRBJ1-5	few	TRBV2	CASSGTDNQPQHF	TGTGCCAGCAGTGGGACAGACAATCAGCCCCAGCATTTT
.	TRBJ2-7	.	TRBV28	CASSGRQGKVYEQYF	TGTGCCAGCAGCGGTCGGCAGGGTAAAGTCTACGAGCAGTACTTC
TRBD1	TRBJ2-3	.	TRBV7-9	CASSSTGAYTDTQYF	TGTGCCAGCAGCTCGACAGGGGCATACACAGATACGCAGTATTTT
.	TRBJ2-3	.	TRBV7-3	CASSTSSTDTQYF	TGTGCCAGCAGCACCTCCAGCACAGATACGCAGTATTTT
.	TRBJ2-6	.	TRBV5-1	CASSLAGSGANVLTF	TGCGCCAGCAGCTTGGCGGGCTCTGGGGCCAACGTCCTGACTTTC
TRBD1	TRBJ1-2	.	TRBV7-9	CASSLVTGGNGYTF	TGTGCCAGCAGCTTAGTTACAGGGGGCAACGGCTACACCTTC